The rows below give T cell receptor beta chains drawn from one sample of a study of shared clonotypes between healthy human individuals. Assay used: immunoSEQ multiplex PCR; TCRdb lists only in-frame clones, some missing. Here the sample spans over a million clones, around three quarters being singletons. Specimen: memory CD4+ T cells from PBMCs. These TCRs come from a young man in good health. Some clones in this sample may be carry-over from other donors' samples. CDR3s include the opening cysteine and the closing phenylalanine or tryptophan. A D gene is named only where the DNA matches it firmly. Size values are once, few and many counts, or a class for expanded clones, and some rows have none.

TRBJ2-2,-,TRBV7-2,-,CASSLIPVTGELFF,TGTGCCAGCAGCTTAATTCCGGTTACCGGGGAGCTGTTTTTT
TRBJ1-1,-,TRBV18,-,CASSPLLETEAFF,TGTGCCAGCTCACCACTTTTAGAAACTGAAGCTTTCTTT
TRBJ1-2,once,TRBV5-4,-,CASSLNVGGYTF,TGTGCCAGCAGCTTGAATGTGGGGGGCTACACCTTC
TRBJ2-2,-,TRBV5-1,-,CASSFTGPQDTGELFF,TGCGCCAGCAGCTTTACAGGACCCCAAGACACCGGGGAGCTGTTTTTT
TRBJ2-5,-,TRBV30,-,CAWSVSGQETQYF,TGTGCCTGGAGTGTGAGCGGACAAGAGACCCAGTACTTC
TRBJ2-2,-,TRBV2,TRBD1,CASSRGQFTGELFF,TGTGCCAGCAGCAGGGGACAGTTCACCGGGGAGCTGTTTTTT
TRBJ2-3,-,TRBV7-2,-,CASSSRAGTNTQYF,TGTGCCAGCAGCTCCAGGGCTGGTACGAATACGCAGTATTTT
TRBJ2-7,few,TRBV10-2,-,CASSPNYEQYF,TGCGCCAGCAGCCCTAACTACGAGCAGTACTTC
TRBJ2-1,-,TRBV7-6,-,CASSWGALRGSHNEQFF,TGTGCCAGCAGCTGGGGTGCTTTGCGGGGCAGCCACAATGAGCAGTTCTTC
TRBJ2-2,-,TRBV5-1,-,CASGEGFGELFF,TGCGCCAGCGGTGAGGGATTCGGGGAGCTGTTTTTT
TRBJ2-1,-,TRBV5-1,-,CASSSSREQFF,TGCGCCAGCAGCTCTAGCAGGGAGCAGTTCTTC
TRBJ1-5,-,TRBV10-3,-,CARQTDSNQPQHF,TGTGCCAGACAGACGGATAGCAATCAGCCCCAGCATTTT
TRBJ2-5,many,TRBV11-2,TRBD2,CASSRRSGGPETQYF,TGTGCCAGCTCCCGACGGTCGGGAGGGCCAGAGACCCAGTACTTC
TRBJ1-3,-,TRBV7-3,-,CASSLGAAGNTIYF,TGTGCCAGCAGCTTAGGGGCCGCCGGAAACACCATATATTTT
TRBJ1-1,-,TRBV30,-,CAWSLGANTEAFF,TGTGCCTGGAGTTTGGGGGCGAACACTGAAGCTTTCTTT
TRBJ2-3,-,TRBV6-5,TRBD2,CASSPQRGTQYF,TGTGCCAGCAGCCCACAGCGGGGCACGCAGTATTTT
TRBJ2-3,-,TRBV7-3,-,CASSSTWSVDTQYF,TGTGCCAGCAGCTCCACTTGGTCAGTCGATACGCAGTATTTT
TRBJ2-2,-,TRBV15,-,CATSTHPDRSNTGELFF,TGTGCCACCAGCACCCATCCGGACAGATCGAACACCGGGGAGCTGTTTTTT
TRBJ1-1,-,TRBV7-9,-,CASSLAGGPTEAFF,TGTGCCAGCAGCTTGGCAGGAGGGCCCACTGAAGCTTTCTTT
TRBJ2-3,-,TRBV7-2,TRBD1,CASSLAAIRGPFRATDTQYF,TGTGCCAGCAGCTTAGCGGCGATCAGGGGGCCGTTTCGGGCCACAGATACGCAGTATTTT
TRBJ2-7,-,TRBV5-1,TRBD2,CASSLVASGNEQYF,TGCGCCAGCAGCTTGGTGGCTAGCGGGAACGAGCAGTACTTC
TRBJ2-7,-,TRBV5-6,TRBD1,CASSPGTGTEGEQYF,TGTGCCAGCAGCCCAGGGACAGGCACCGAGGGCGAGCAGTACTTC
TRBJ2-7,-,TRBV27,-,CASSFGRPGDSYEQYF,TGTGCCAGCAGCTTCGGGAGGCCAGGGGACTCCTACGAGCAGTACTTC
TRBJ2-2,many,TRBV11-1,-,CASSPFGTGELFF,TGTGCCAGCAGCCCCTTTGGCACCGGGGAGCTGTTTTTT
TRBJ2-2,-,TRBV7-3,-,CASSSPHVAPGELFF,TGTGCCAGCAGCTCCCCACACGTGGCCCCCGGGGAGCTGTTTTTT
TRBJ2-6,-,TRBV5-4,-,CASRPDSGANVLTF,TGTGCCAGCAGGCCTGACTCTGGGGCCAACGTCCTGACTTTC
TRBJ2-7,-,TRBV7-8,TRBD1,CASSQGTGGPMKQYF,TGTGCCAGCAGCCAGGGGACAGGGGGACCTATGAAGCAGTACTTC
TRBJ2-1,-,TRBV9,-,CASSVEGHLSYNEQFF,TGTGCCAGCAGCGTAGAGGGGCACCTCTCCTACAATGAGCAGTTCTTC
TRBJ2-5,once,TRBV10-3,-,CAISETQPAGGETQYF,TGTGCCATCAGTGAGACCCAACCCGCCGGGGGCGAGACCCAGTACTTC